Each of the 20 T cell receptor beta chains below was sequenced from the same sample in a study of blood T cell repertoires in COVID-19. Assay: immunoSEQ multiplex PCR; the TCRdb copy retains only in-frame clones and omits some. In the table there are 95,000 to 150,000 clones, approximately 77% of which are singletons. Specimen: peripheral blood. The receptor source for this set is a human donor in a cohort sampled during active COVID-19.

J is TRBJ1-2 and V is TRBV11-2, with D perhaps TRBD1 (6 bases). From germline, CDR1 is SGHAT and CDR2 FQNNGV. The CDR3 is 13 residues long. V was trimmed by 1 base and J by 7 bases, leaving 10 bases between them. The CDR3 coding sequence is TGTGCCAGCAGCTTAGGGGGGACAACTGGCTACACCTTC. As protein: CASSLGGTTGYTF. The variable domain in full, with the rest retrieved from reference TRBV11-2 and TRBJ1-2, is EAGVAQSPRYKIIEKRQSVAFWCNPISGHATLYWYQQILGQGPKLLIQFQNNGVVDDSQLPKDRFSAERLKGVDSTLKIQPAKLEDSAVYLCASSLGGTTGYTFGSGTRLTVV.

CDR3 in DNA: TGTGCCAGCAGGGGGGACAGAGCTAGCAATCAGCCCCAGCATTTT. Protein sequence: CASRGDRASNQPQHF. This rearrangement joins TRBV6-5 to TRBJ1-5; 7 nucleotides line up with TRBD1. The junction had 5 bases not matched to a gene; V was cut back by 6 bases and J by 0 bases. Germline CDR1 and CDR2: MNHEY and SVGAGI. There are 15 residues in the CDR3.

For this clone: The junction departs from germline at one end; a sequencing error may be responsible. This chain joins TRBV7-7 and TRBJ2-1, with 7 bases aligning to TRBD2. The germline V gene encodes CDR1 SSHAT and CDR2 FNYEAQ (reference sequence). The CDR3 sequence is 15 residues long. The CDR3 here is CASSFSPSGYNEQFF. The CDR3 DNA is TGTGCTAGCAGCTTTTCACCTAGCGGCTACAATGAGCAGTTCTTC. Full variable domain (remainder filled in from reference TRBV7-7 and TRBJ2-1): GAGVSQSPRYKVTKRGQDVTLRCDPISSHATLYWYQQALGQGPEFLTYFNYEAQPDKSGLPSDRFSAERPEGSISTLTIQRTEQRDSAMYRCASSFSPSGYNEQFFGPGTRLTVL.

The chain employs TRBV18 and TRBJ1-6; TRBD1 agrees at 11 bases. After removal of 10 bases from V and 10 bases from J, the junction contained 6 bases not matched to a gene. CDR3 length: 13 amino acids. CDR1 is KGHSH, CDR2 LQKENI, per germline. The CDR3 DNA reads as TGTGCCACCGGGACAGGGGGATCCTCACCCCTCCACTTT. This gives the protein CATGTGGSSPLHF.

The chain combines TRBV19 with TRBJ1-5, with D hard to call. The ends were cut back, 3 bases at V and 0 bases at J, with 9 bases in the middle. CDR3 length: 15 amino acids. The V gene's germline CDR1 is LNHDA and CDR2 SQIVND (reference sequence). The DNA for the CDR3 is TGTGCCAGTAGTATTTACAGTGATAGCAATCAGCCCCAGCATTTT. As protein: CASSIYSDSNQPQHF. Full variable domain (missing parts from reference TRBV19 and TRBJ1-5): DGGITQSPKYLFRKEGQNVTLSCEQNLNHDAMYWYRQDPGQGLRLIYYSQIVNDFQKGDIAEGYSVSREKKESFPLTVTSAQKNPTAFYLCASSIYSDSNQPQHFGDGTRLSIL.

V usage is TRBV11-3 and J usage is TRBJ1-1; D is uncertain. V was shortened by 3 bases and J by 5 bases, with 16 bases between the two germline ends. Germline loops: CDR1 SGHNT, CDR2 YENEEA. The CDR3 has 15 residues. CDR3 nucleotides: TGTGCCAGCAGCTTCGAGAGGGCCCCGGGGACTGAAGCTTTCTTT. This sequence encodes CASSFERAPGTEAFF.

Here the CDR3 DNA reads TGTGCCAGCAGCTCGCACAGGGGTTCGGTGCCTGGAAACACCATATATTTT. Protein sequence: CASSSHRGSVPGNTIYF. The genes are TRBV5-4 and TRBJ1-3; 7 nucleotides align to TRBD1. The CDR3 spans 17 residues. V shed 3 bases and J 2 bases; nucleotides not matched to a gene: 11. Germline CDR1 and CDR2: SGHNT and YYREEE (reference sequence).

The chain recombines TRBV29-1 with TRBJ2-7; 7 nucleotides line up with TRBD1. Germline V gives CDR1 SQVTM, CDR2 ANQGSEA. With 3 bases clipped from V and 4 bases from J, the junction kept 6 bases outside the gene matches. CDR3 size: 13 residues. DNA of the CDR3: TGCAGCGTTGAGGGGACAGCCGCGTACGAGCAGTACTTC. Translating it yields CSVEGTAAYEQYF.

This chain uses TRBV27 with TRBJ2-7; 9 bases fit TRBD1. This CDR3 has 15 amino acids. Per the germline V gene, CDR1 is MNHEY and CDR2 is SMNVEV (reference sequence). After removal of 0 bases from V and 1 base from J, the junction contained 1 base not matched to a gene. The CDR3 DNA is TGTGCCAGCAGTTTATCGGGACAGGGATCCTACGAGCAGTACTTC. Encoded protein: CASSLSGQGSYEQYF.

The J gene is TRBJ2-7, the V gene TRBV29-1, with 13 bases matching TRBD2. The J segment lost 6 bases and the V segment lost 6 bases, leaving 5 bases of the junction unmatched. Per the germline V gene, CDR1 is SQVTM and CDR2 is ANQGSEA. The CDR3 is made up of 13 amino acids. CDR3: CSVRLAGGGEQYF. CDR3 coding DNA: TGCAGCGTGCGACTAGCGGGAGGTGGCGAGCAGTACTTC.

The rearrangement joins TRBV5-4 to TRBJ1-2; the D is unclear. The length of the CDR3 is 14 residues. Per germline, CDR1 SGHNT and CDR2 YYREEE (reference sequence). Trimming left V 0 bases short and J 5 bases short, with 11 bases between. DNA for the CDR3: TGTGCCAGCAGCTTGGAGGCGGGAGGATATGGCTACACCTTC. Protein: CASSLEAGGYGYTF.

The rearrangement joins TRBV5-1 to TRBJ1-2, with 11 bases matching TRBD1. Unmatched junction bases numbered 8, after V lost 4 bases and J lost 0 bases. Germline CDR1 SGHRS, CDR2 YFSETQ. The CDR3 sequence is 17 residues long. The CDR3: CASSPDRGRIPNYGYTF. For the CDR3, the DNA is TGCGCCAGCAGCCCGGACAGGGGGCGCATCCCTAACTATGGCTACACCTTC.

The rearrangement uses TRBV7-8 and TRBJ2-7, with 8 bases fitting TRBD1. The junction had 5 bases not matched to a gene; V was cut back by 4 bases and J by 0 bases. Per germline, CDR1 SGHVS and CDR2 FQNEAQ. This CDR3 spans 15 amino acids. CDR3 protein: CASSCRDRCSYEQYF. In DNA form, the CDR3 reads TGTGCCAGCAGCTGCCGGGACAGGTGCTCCTACGAGCAGTACTTC.

The genes are TRBV15 and TRBJ2-7, with 12 bases matching TRBD1. Germline CDR1 LNHNV, CDR2 YYDKDF (reference sequence). The J segment lost 4 bases and the V segment lost 3 bases, leaving 4 bases of the junction unmatched. This CDR3 has 15 amino acids. The CDR3 DNA follows: TGTGCCACCAGCAGCGGGACAGGGGGCGAATACGAGCAGTACTTC. This sequence encodes CATSSGTGGEYEQYF.

V is TRBV5-6 and J is TRBJ2-7; 8 bases are a match to TRBD2. In germline, CDR1 is SGHDT, CDR2 YYEEEE. Unmatched junction bases numbered 11, after V lost 0 bases and J lost 3 bases. The CDR3 contains 17 residues. CDR3 region: CASSLAGGGRRNYEQYF. In DNA, the CDR3 is TGTGCCAGCAGCTTGGCGGGAGGGGGGCGGAGGAACTACGAGCAGTACTTC.

The CDR3 is CASSRLSGGLPYEQYF. CDR3 in DNA: TGTGCCAGCAGTCGTCTTTCGGGGGGGCTCCCCTACGAGCAGTACTTC. The V and J genes are TRBV27 and TRBJ2-7, with 8 bases identical to TRBD2. The CDR3 covers 16 residues. With 5 bases clipped from V and 2 bases from J, the junction kept 11 bases outside the gene matches. Germline CDR1 reads MNHEY; CDR2 reads SMNVEV (reference sequence).

There are a few counts of this clone. J is TRBJ1-1 and V is TRBV4-2; a weak D match, TRBD1 (5 bases). This CDR3 has 15 amino acids. Trimming pared 1 base from V and 1 base from J, leaving 10 bases between. Germline lookup yields CDR1 LGHNA and CDR2 YNFKEQ. The CDR3, as DNA: TGTGCCAGCAGCCAAGTTGTAGGGGAGAACACTGAAGCTTTCTTT. Protein sequence: CASSQVVGENTEAFF.

This clone showed up just a few times. The rearrangement links TRBV3-1 (or the pseudogene TRBV3-2) to TRBJ2-7, with D tentatively TRBD1 (6 bases). This CDR3 has 14 amino acids. Germline V CDR1 and CDR2: LGHDT, YNNKEL (reference sequence). The germline V and J ends were trimmed by 2 bases and 6 bases, with 14 bases remaining between them. For the CDR3, the DNA is TGTGCCAGCAGCCAAATGACAGGACCAGGCGAGCAGTACTTC. Its translation is CASSQMTGPGEQYF.

This chain joins TRBV5-1 and TRBJ2-7; TRBD2 matches 8 bases. The CDR3 runs to 15 residues. The ends lost 0 bases at V and 5 bases at J; junction bases unmatched: 7. Germline V gene lookup returns CDR1 SGHRS and CDR2 YFSETQ. In nucleotides, the CDR3 is TGCGCCAGCAGCTTGGCCAGTAGCGGGGCCAACGAGCAGTACTTC. Its protein product is CASSLASSGANEQYF.

The chain combines TRBV18 with TRBJ1-5; a weak D match, TRBD1 (6 bases). Trimming took off 6 bases at V and 1 base at J, with 13 bases between the two ends. This CDR3 spans 15 amino acids. Per germline, CDR1 KGHSH and CDR2 LQKENI. CDR3 residues: CASSVTGLSNQPQHF. Here the CDR3 DNA reads TGTGCCAGCTCCGTTACAGGGTTGAGCAATCAGCCCCAGCATTTT.